This TCR beta chain was sequenced for a study of shared clonotypes between healthy human individuals. Naive CD8 cells lacked CD45RO, underwent positive selection for CCR7 and left out terminally differentiated effector memory CD45RA+ cells. The germline gives CDR1 LNHDA, CDR2 SQIVND (reference sequence). V was cut by 8 bases and J by 0 bases, with 14 bases left in between. CDR3 length: 14 amino acids. TCRdb keeps only in-frame clones here, not all; method: immunoSEQ multiplex PCR. The sample shows millions of clones, approximately 94% of them seen only once. The sequencing input was naive CD8+ T cells sorted from blood. This sequence joins TRBV19 and TRBJ2-7; tentatively, D is TRBD2 (6 bases). The TCR sequence derives from a man younger than 30 in good health. This CDR3 is CASDAGTSSYEQYF. In DNA, the CDR3 is TGTGCCAGTGACGCGGGGACGAGCTCCTACGAGCAGTACTTC.